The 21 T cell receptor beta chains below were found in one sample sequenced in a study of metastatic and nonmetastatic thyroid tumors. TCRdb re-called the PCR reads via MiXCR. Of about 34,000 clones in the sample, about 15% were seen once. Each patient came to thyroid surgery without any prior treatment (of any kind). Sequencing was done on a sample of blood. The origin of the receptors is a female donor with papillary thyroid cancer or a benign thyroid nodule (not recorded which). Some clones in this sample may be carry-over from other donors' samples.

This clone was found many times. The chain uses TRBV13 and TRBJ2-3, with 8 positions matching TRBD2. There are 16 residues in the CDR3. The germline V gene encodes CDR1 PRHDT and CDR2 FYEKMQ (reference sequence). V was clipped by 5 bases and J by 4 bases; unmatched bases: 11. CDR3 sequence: CASSPSGREVADTQYF. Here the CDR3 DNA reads TGTGCCAGCAGCCCCAGCGGGCGGGAGGTTGCAGATACGCAGTATTTT.

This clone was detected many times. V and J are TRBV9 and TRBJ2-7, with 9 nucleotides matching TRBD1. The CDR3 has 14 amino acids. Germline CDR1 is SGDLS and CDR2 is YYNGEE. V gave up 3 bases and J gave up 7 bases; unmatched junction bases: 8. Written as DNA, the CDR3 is TGTGCCAGCAGCGAGCGGGACAGGGTGAGGGAGCAGTACTTC. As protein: CASSERDRVREQYF.

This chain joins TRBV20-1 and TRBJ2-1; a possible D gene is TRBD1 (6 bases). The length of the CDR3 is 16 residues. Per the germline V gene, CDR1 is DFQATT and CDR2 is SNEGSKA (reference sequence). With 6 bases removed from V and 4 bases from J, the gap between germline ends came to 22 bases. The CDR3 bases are TGCAGTGCAAACGGACACAGGGAGCTGGAATACAATGAGCAGTTCTTC. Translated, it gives CSANGHRELEYNEQFF.

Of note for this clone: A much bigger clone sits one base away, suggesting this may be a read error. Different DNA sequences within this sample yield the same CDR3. The chain's CDR3 is CASAPNTDTQYF. The CDR3, as DNA: TGTGCTAGTGCCCCAAACACAGATACGCAGTATTTC. The rearrangement joins TRBV12-5 to TRBJ2-3; no reliable D call. Germline loops: CDR1 LGHNT, CDR2 FRNRAP. The CDR3 runs 12 residues.

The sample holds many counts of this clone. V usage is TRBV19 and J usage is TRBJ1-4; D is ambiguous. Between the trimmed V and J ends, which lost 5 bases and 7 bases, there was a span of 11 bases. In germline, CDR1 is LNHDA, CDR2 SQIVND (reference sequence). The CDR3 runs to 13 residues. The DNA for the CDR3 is TGTGCCAGTAGTGTCAAACGGTTTGAAAAACTGTTTTTT. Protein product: CASSVKRFEKLFF.

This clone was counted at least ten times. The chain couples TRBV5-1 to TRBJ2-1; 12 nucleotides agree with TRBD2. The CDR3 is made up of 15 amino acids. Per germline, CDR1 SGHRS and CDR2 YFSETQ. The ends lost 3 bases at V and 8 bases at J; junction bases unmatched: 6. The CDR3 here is CASSWGTSGSDEQFF. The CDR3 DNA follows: TGCGCCAGCAGCTGGGGGACTAGCGGGTCCGATGAGCAGTTCTTC.

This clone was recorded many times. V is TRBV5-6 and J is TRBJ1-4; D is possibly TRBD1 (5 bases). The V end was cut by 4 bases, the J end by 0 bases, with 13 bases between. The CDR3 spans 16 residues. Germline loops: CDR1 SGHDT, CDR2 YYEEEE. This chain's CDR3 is CASSAGDSTTNEKLFF. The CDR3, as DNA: TGTGCCAGCAGCGCAGGCGACAGTACAACTAATGAAAAACTGTTTTTT.

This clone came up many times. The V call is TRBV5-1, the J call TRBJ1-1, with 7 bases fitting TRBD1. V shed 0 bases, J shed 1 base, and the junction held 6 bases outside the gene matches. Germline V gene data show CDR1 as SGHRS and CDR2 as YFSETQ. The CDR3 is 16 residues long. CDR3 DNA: TGCGCCAGCAGCTTGGAGCTGGGACAGACGAACACTGAAGCTTTCTTT. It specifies CASSLELGQTNTEAFF.

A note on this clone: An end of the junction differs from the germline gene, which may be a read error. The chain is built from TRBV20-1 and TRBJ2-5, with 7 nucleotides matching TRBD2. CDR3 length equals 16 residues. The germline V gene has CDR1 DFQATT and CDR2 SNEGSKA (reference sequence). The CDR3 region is CGARGRGGRGRQTQYF. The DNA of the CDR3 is TGCGGTGCTAGGGGCCGGGGCGGGAGAGGTCGACAGACCCAGTACTTC.

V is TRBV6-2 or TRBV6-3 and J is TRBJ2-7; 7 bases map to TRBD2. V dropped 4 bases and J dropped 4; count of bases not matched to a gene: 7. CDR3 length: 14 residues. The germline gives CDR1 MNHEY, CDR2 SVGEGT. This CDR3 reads CASSSMRELYEQYF. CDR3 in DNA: TGTGCCAGCAGTTCCATGCGGGAGCTGTACGAGCAGTACTTC.

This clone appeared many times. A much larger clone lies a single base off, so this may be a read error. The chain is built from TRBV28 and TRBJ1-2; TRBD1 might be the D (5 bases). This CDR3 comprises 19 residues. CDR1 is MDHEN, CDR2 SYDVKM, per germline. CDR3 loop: CASSLGAVGVLGANYSYTF. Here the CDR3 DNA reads TGTGCCAGCAGTTTAGGGGCGGTCGGTGTTCTGGGAGCTAACTATAGCTACACCTTC.

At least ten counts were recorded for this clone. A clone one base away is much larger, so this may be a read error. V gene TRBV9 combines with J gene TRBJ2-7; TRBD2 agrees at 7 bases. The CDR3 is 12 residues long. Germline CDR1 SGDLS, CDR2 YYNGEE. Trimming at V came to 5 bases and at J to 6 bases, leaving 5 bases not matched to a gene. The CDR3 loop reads CASSGRGTEQYF. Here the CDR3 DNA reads TGTGCCAGCAGTGGGCGGGGGACCGAGCAGTACTTC.

The CDR3 region is CASMGQGDTGYLFF. The CDR3 DNA follows: TGTGCCAGCATGGGACAGGGAGACACCGGGTATCTGTTTTTT. The chain combines TRBV4-2 with TRBJ2-2; 9 bases agree with TRBD1. The CDR3 has 14 amino acids. The germline V gene has CDR1 LGHNA and CDR2 YNFKEQ. J was trimmed by 14 bases and V by 7 bases; bases with no gene match: 14.

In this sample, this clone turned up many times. Here the CDR3 reads CASREITEAFF. The CDR3 DNA reads as TGTGCCAGCAGGGAAATCACTGAAGCTTTCTTT. The chain employs TRBV2 and TRBJ1-1; no definite D call. The CDR3 covers 11 residues. The germline V gene has CDR1 SNHLY and CDR2 FYNNEI. V lost 6 bases and J lost 4, with 6 bases in between. Full variable domain (missing parts from reference TRBV2 and TRBJ1-1): EPEVTQTPSHQVTQMGQEVILRCVPISNHLYFYWYRQILGQKVEFLVSFYNNEISEKSEIFDDQFSVERPDGSNFTLKIRSTKLEDSAMYFCASREITEAFFGQGTRLTVV.

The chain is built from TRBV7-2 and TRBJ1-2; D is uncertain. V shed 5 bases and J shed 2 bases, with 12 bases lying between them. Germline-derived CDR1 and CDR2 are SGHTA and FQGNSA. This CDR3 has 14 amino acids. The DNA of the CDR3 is TGTGCCAGCAGCATCACCCGGGAAAACTATGGCTACACCTTC. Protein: CASSITRENYGYTF.

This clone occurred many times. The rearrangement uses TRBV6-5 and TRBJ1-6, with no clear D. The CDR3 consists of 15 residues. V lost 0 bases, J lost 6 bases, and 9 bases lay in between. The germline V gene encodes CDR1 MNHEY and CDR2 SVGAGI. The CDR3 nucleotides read TGTGCCAGCAGTTACTCGACCGCGAGTAATTCACCCCTCCACTTT. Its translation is CASSYSTASNSPLHF.

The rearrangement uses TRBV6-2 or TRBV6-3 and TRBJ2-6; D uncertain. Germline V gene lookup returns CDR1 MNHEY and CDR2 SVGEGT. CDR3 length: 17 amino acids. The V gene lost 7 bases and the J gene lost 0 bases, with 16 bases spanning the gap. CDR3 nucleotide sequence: TGTGCCAGCATCCCAACTGACCCCTTCTCTGGGGCCAACGTCCTGACTTTC. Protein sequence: CASIPTDPFSGANVLTF.

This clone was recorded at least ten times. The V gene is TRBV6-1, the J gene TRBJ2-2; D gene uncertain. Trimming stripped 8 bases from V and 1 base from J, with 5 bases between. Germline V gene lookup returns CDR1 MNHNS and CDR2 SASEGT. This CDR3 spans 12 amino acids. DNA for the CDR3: TGTGCCAGCGAGCAGAACACCGGGGAGCTGTTTTTT. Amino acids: CASEQNTGELFF.

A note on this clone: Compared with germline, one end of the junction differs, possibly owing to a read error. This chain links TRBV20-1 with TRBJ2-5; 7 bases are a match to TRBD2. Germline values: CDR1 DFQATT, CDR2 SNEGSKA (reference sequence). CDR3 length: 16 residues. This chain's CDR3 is CSARDRGGRGRESQYF. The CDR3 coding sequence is TGCAGTGCTAGGGACCGGGGCGGGAGAGGTCGAGAGAGCCAGTACTTC.

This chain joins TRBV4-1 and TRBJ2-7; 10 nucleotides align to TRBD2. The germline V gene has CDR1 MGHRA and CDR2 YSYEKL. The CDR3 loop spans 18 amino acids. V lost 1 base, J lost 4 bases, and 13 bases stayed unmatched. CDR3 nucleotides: TGCGCCAGCAGCCAAGCGCCCCCCCCTACTAGCGGGACGTACGAGCAGTACTTC. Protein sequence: CASSQAPPPTSGTYEQYF.

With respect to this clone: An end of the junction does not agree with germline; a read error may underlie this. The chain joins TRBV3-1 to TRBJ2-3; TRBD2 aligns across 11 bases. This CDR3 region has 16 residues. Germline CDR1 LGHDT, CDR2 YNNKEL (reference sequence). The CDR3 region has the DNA TGTGCCAGCAGCCAAGTTTCTAGCGGGGGGTCGGATACGCGGTATTTT. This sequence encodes CASSQVSSGGSDTRYF.